Listed here are 5 T cell receptor beta chains from one sample, sequenced in a study of blood T cell repertoires in COVID-19 (dated by TCRdb to the early 2020s). Library construction relied on the immunoSEQ multiplex PCR assay. TCRdb mirrors the immuneACCESS table, restricted to in-frame sequences. Some clones are absent from its copies; in checked studies, under half trace to an unresolved V gene, and the reason for the others is unknown. This sample gives about 310,000 clones in total; roughly 90% of them show up just once. The ten most abundant clones make up roughly a tenth of the sample. The sample taken for sequencing was PBMCs or T cells enriched from blood (not recorded which). Receptor source: a woman in her twenties or thirties who had recovered from COVID-19.

This sequence joins TRBV28 and TRBJ1-1; D possibly corresponds to TRBD1 (6 bases). Trimming shortened V by 3 bases and J by 5 bases, and 13 bases separated the two germline ends. Germline CDR1 and CDR2: MDHEN and SYDVKM. The CDR3 runs 14 residues. CDR3 sequence: CASSLRQEATEAFF. CDR3 bases: TGTGCCAGCAGTTTGCGACAGGAGGCGACTGAAGCTTTCTTT.

CDR3 in amino acids: CASSPEQGLREKLFF. The CDR3 nucleotides are TGTGCCAGCTCACCGGAGCAGGGGTTACGCGAAAAACTGTTTTTT. V and J are TRBV18 and TRBJ1-4; tentatively, D is TRBD1 (6 bases). Germline V CDR1 and CDR2: KGHSH, LQKENI. The CDR3 runs to 15 residues. V was shortened by 3 bases and J by 8 bases, with 16 bases between the two germline ends.

V gene TRBV12-5 combines with J gene TRBJ2-2; tentatively, D is TRBD1 (6 bases). Trimming took off 5 bases at V and 0 bases at J, with 28 bases between the two ends. In germline, CDR1 is LGHNT, CDR2 FRNRAP. The CDR3 extends over 21 amino acids. CDR3 coding DNA: TGTGCTAGTGGTACTCCATGGGGGCTAAAGGATGGTCATACGAACACCGGGGAGCTGTTTTTT. Translating gives CASGTPWGLKDGHTNTGELFF.

The sample holds one count of this clone. This chain links TRBV9 with TRBJ1-1, with TRBD1 matching 7 bases. Germline CDR1 is SGDLS and CDR2 is YYNGEE. The CDR3 is 15 residues long. Trimming cost V 4 bases and J 1 base; bases outside gene matches: 7. The CDR3 loop reads CASSRRDRANTEAFF. CDR3 DNA: TGTGCCAGCAGCCGCCGAGACAGGGCGAACACTGAAGCTTTCTTT.

The chain has TRBV6-2 or TRBV6-3 and TRBJ1-6; 8 positions match TRBD1. From germline, CDR1 is MNHEY and CDR2 SVGEGT. This CDR3 spans 16 amino acids. Trimming at V came to 2 bases and at J to 6 bases, leaving 6 bases not matched to a gene. CDR3 coding DNA: TGTGCCAGCAGTTACCTCGGACAGGGTGGTAATTCACCCCTCCACTTT. Its translation is CASSYLGQGGNSPLHF.